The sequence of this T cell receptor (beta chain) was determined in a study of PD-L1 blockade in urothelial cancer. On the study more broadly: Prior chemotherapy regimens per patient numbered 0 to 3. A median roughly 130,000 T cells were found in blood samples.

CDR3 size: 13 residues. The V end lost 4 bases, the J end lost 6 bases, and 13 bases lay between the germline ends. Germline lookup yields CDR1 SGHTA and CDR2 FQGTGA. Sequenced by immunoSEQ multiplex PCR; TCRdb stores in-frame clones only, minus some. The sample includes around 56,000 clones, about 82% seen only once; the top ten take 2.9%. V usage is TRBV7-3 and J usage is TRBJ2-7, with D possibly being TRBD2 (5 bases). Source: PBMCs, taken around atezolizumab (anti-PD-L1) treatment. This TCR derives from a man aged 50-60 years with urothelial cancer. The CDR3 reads CASSSLLGSEQYF. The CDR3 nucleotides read TGTGCCAGCAGCTCCTTACTAGGTTCCGAGCAGTACTTC.